The 9 T cell receptor beta chains presented below share a single source sample, sequenced in a study of blood T cell repertoires in COVID-19 (dated by TCRdb to about 2020). The library came from the immunoSEQ multiplex PCR assay. As stored in TCRdb, this immuneACCESS dataset retains in-frame rearrangements with V and J assigned. A fraction of the clones does not appear; measured against another copy, unresolved V genes explain less than half of the discrepancy, and the remainder lacks a known reason. The sample table shows approximately 230,000 clones, and approximately 84% are seen once. The ten largest account for around 1.7% of the sample. Sequenced sample: PBMCs or T cells enriched from blood (not recorded which). The receptors shown here come from a man aged 35-49 years who had recovered from COVID-19.

This clone was detected a few times. The chain is built from TRBV28 and TRBJ1-1; 9 positions match TRBD1. The CDR3 covers 15 residues. Unmatched junction bases numbered 7, after V lost 4 bases and J lost 4 bases. Germline assignment: CDR1 MDHEN and CDR2 SYDVKM. Here the CDR3 reads CASSSLGQGATEAFF. The CDR3 bases are TGTGCCAGCAGTTCATTGGGACAGGGCGCCACTGAAGCTTTCTTT. Using reference TRBV28 and TRBJ1-1 for the parts outside the CDR3, the full variable domain is DVKVTQSSRYLVKRTGEKVFLECVQDMDHENMFWYRQDPGLGLRLIYFSYDVKMKEKGDIPEGYSVSREKKERFSLILESASTNQTSMYLCASSSLGQGATEAFFGQGTRLTVV.

CDR3 region: CASSDSAGLGYTF. In DNA, the CDR3 is TGTGCCAGCAGTGACTCGGCAGGGCTCGGCTACACCTTC. V and J are TRBV6-4 and TRBJ1-2, with D perhaps matching TRBD1 (5 bases). The V and J ends lost 0 bases and 8 bases respectively, with 10 bases between them. The CDR3 is made up of 13 amino acids. The V gene's germline CDR1 is MRHNA and CDR2 SNTAGT.

This clone was seen only once. The chain recombines TRBV14 with TRBJ1-6; TRBD1 aligns across 10 bases. The germline CDR1 and CDR2 sequences are SGHDN and FVKESK. Trimming at V came to 1 base and at J to 1 base, leaving 1 base not matched to a gene. The CDR3 length is 17 residues. The CDR3 reads CASSQGQGASYNSPLHF. The CDR3 DNA sequence: TGTGCCAGCAGCCAAGGACAGGGGGCATCCTATAATTCACCCCTCCACTTT. Using reference TRBV14 and TRBJ1-6 for the parts outside the CDR3, the full variable domain is EAGVTQFPSHSVIEKGQTVTLRCDPISGHDNLYWYRRVMGKEIKFLLHFVKESKQDESGMPNNRFLAERTGGTYSTLKVQPAELEDSGVYFCASSQGQGASYNSPLHFGNGTRLTVT.

This chain joins TRBV28 and TRBJ1-1, with 10 bases matching TRBD1. Trimming took 6 bases from V and 3 from J; bases not matched to a gene: 22. Germline V CDR1 and CDR2: MDHEN, SYDVKM. The CDR3 is made up of 20 amino acids. CDR3 DNA sequence: TGTGCCAGCAGAGTGACAGGGGGCGTTCTCGGTGAAAGTGCGGACACTGAAGCTTTCTTT. Amino acids: CASRVTGGVLGESADTEAFF.

The chain has TRBV2 and TRBJ1-4, with D tentatively TRBD1 (6 bases). The V gene's germline CDR1 is SNHLY and CDR2 FYNNEI. V lost 0 bases and J 0 bases, leaving 26 bases between the germline ends. CDR3 length equals 22 residues. The CDR3 loop reads CASSEAVFSGGRGGSTNEKLFF. CDR3 sequence (DNA): TGTGCCAGCAGTGAAGCCGTTTTTTCCGGGGGGCGGGGAGGTTCAACTAATGAAAAACTGTTTTTT. The full variable domain, with the rest looked up from reference TRBV2 and TRBJ1-4, is EPEVTQTPSHQVTQMGQEVILRCVPISNHLYFYWYRQILGQKVEFLVSFYNNEISEKSEIFDDQFSVERPDGSNFTLKIRSTKLEDSAMYFCASSEAVFSGGRGGSTNEKLFFGSGTQLSVL.

The V and J genes are TRBV5-1 and TRBJ1-2; 10 bases are a match to TRBD1. Per the germline V gene, CDR1 is SGHRS and CDR2 is YFSETQ. The CDR3 has 16 residues. The ends lost 4 bases at V and 0 bases at J; junction bases unmatched: 6. The CDR3 DNA follows: TGCGCCAGCAGCGCCGGTGGGACAGGGGCTAACTATGGCTACACCTTC. Translated, it gives CASSAGGTGANYGYTF.

The V gene is TRBV27, the J gene TRBJ1-4, with D uncertain. Germline CDR1 is MNHEY and CDR2 is SMNVEV (reference sequence). The CDR3 consists of 14 residues. The V end lost 0 bases, the J end lost 5 bases, and 7 bases lay between the germline ends. CDR3 sequence (DNA): TGTGCCAGCAGTTTATCGAGGCAGAATGAAAAACTGTTTTTT. It encodes CASSLSRQNEKLFF.

V gene TRBV28 combines with J gene TRBJ2-3; 9 nucleotides align to TRBD1. This CDR3 is 14 amino acids long. Germline CDR1 MDHEN, CDR2 SYDVKM. Trimming took 7 bases from V and 1 from J; bases not matched to a gene: 3. CDR3 protein: CASTGDRGTDTQYF. The CDR3 DNA sequence: TGTGCCAGCACCGGGGACAGGGGCACAGATACGCAGTATTTT.

V is TRBV10-3 and J is TRBJ2-2; D is perhaps TRBD2 (5 bases). The CDR3 runs to 19 residues. Per the germline V gene, CDR1 is ENHRY and CDR2 is SYGVKD. The V end lost 6 bases, the J end lost 4 bases, and 27 bases lay between the germline ends. The CDR3 nucleotides read TGTGCCATCAGGGGCACGGCGGGCCCTCGGATTCAGTCCACCGGGGAGCTGTTTTTT. Translated: CAIRGTAGPRIQSTGELFF.